The source of this T cell receptor beta chain is a study of cytotoxic CD8 clonotypes in ibrutinib-treated CLL. Study summary: Overall, about 25 responses were partial and 2 complete; following median about 68 months, about 15 patients stayed remitted and about twelve progressed.

Study outcomes and limitations: Clonality increased with ibrutinib response but returned toward baseline at progression.

This clone appeared a single time. Its antigen is not known. The assay was immunoSEQ multiplex PCR, and TCRdb's table has in-frame clones only and misses some. Of 140,000 to 150,000 clones detected, about 70% appear once; the ten largest clones hold about 5%. After removal of 4 bases from V and 7 bases from J, the junction contained 11 bases not matched to a gene. CDR3 length: 16 amino acids. CDR1 and CDR2 (germline): LGHNA, YNFKEQ. This TCR came from a human donor with chronic lymphocytic leukemia. Sequences were derived from PBMCs, sampled after 24 months of ibrutinib treatment. The rearrangement joins TRBV4-2 to TRBJ2-1; 9 nucleotides agree with TRBD2. This chain's CDR3 is CASSRGGRDKWNEQFF. The CDR3 DNA reads as TGTGCCAGCAGCCGGGGCGGGAGGGACAAGTGGAATGAGCAGTTCTTC.